Included here is one T cell receptor beta chain sequence, with context. Its specificity is unknown. This record comes from a study of T-cell memory formation after mild COVID-19. Study-level information: Among the donors, TCR clusters were largely specific to each donor. Points from the study as a whole: Day 15 to 85 contracting clones showed balanced CD4/CD8; later expanders leaned CD4+.

TCRdb re-called the 5' RACE reads through MiXCR, storing one row per CDR3 protein. The sample holds 300,000 to 350,000 distinct CDR3 sequences; 19% are singletons and the top ten take under 25%. The ends were cut back, 6 bases at V and 2 bases at J, with 23 bases in the middle. This CDR3 has 18 residues. Sequencing was performed on PBMCs or a T cell subset sorted from them (not recorded which). This sequence joins TRBV12-3 or TRBV12-4 and TRBJ2-1, with D possibly being TRBD2 (5 bases). This TCR was recovered from a man between 18 and 35 years old who had mild COVID-19 (a few samples of this study predate the infection). Cell type and time point are not known. The CDR3 spells CASRRDGLIKSTYNEQFF. The CDR3 nucleotides are TGTGCCAGCAGACGAGATGGACTCATCAAATCCACCTACAATGAGCAGTTCTTC.